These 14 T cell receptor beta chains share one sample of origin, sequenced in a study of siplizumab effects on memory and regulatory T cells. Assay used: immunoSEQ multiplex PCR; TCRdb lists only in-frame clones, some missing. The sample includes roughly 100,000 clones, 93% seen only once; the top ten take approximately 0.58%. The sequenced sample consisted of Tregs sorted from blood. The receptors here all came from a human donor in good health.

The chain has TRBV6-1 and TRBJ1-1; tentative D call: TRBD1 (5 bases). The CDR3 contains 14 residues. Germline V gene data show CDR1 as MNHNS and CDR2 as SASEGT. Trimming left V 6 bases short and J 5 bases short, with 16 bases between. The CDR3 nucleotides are TGTGCCAGCAGGGGAGGGACCGCGGGGACTGAAGCTTTCTTT. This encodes CASRGGTAGTEAFF.

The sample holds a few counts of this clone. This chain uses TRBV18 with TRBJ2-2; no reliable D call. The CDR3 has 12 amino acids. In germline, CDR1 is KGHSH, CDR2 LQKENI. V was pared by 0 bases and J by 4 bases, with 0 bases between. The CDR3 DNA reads TGTGCCAGCTCACCACCCACCGGGGAGCTGTTTTTT. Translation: CASSPPTGELFF.

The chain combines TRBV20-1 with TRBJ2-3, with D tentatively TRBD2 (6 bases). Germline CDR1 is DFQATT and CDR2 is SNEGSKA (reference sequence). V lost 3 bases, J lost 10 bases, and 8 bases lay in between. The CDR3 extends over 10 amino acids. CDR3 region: CSARTRAQYF. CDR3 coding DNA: TGCAGTGCTAGGACTAGGGCGCAGTATTTT.

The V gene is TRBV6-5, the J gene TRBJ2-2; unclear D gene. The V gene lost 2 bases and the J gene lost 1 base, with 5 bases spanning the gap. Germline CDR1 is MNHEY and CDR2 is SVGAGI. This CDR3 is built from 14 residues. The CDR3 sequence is CASSYEENTGELFF. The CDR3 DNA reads TGTGCCAGCAGTTACGAAGAGAACACCGGGGAGCTGTTTTTT.

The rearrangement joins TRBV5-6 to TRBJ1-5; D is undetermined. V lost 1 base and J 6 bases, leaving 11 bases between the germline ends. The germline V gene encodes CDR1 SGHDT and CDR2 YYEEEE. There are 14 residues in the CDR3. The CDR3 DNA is TGTGCCAGCAGCTTGCGTGGGAGACCTCAGCCCCAGCATTTT. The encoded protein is CASSLRGRPQPQHF.

CDR3 sequence reads: CASSYTGGKPYEQYF. In DNA form, the CDR3 reads TGTGCCAGCAGTTACACTGGAGGGAAGCCCTACGAGCAGTACTTC. The rearrangement links TRBV6-5 to TRBJ2-7, with a tentative D call TRBD2 (6 bases). V was pared by 2 bases and J by 2 bases, with 13 bases between. The V gene's germline CDR1 is MNHEY and CDR2 SVGAGI. The CDR3 totals 15 residues.

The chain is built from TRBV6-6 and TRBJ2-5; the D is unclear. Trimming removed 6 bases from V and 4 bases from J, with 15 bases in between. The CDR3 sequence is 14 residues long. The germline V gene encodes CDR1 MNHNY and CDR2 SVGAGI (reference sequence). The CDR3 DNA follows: TGTGCCAGCAGCCCGACTCGACTCTCAGAGACCCAGTACTTC. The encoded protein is CASSPTRLSETQYF.

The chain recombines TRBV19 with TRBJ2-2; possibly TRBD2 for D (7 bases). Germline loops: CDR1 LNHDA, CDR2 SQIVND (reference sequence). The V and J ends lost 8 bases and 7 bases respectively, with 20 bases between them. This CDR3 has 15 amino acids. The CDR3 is CASRRGARYGGELFF. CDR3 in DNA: TGTGCCAGTCGACGGGGGGCCAGATACGGCGGGGAGCTGTTTTTT.

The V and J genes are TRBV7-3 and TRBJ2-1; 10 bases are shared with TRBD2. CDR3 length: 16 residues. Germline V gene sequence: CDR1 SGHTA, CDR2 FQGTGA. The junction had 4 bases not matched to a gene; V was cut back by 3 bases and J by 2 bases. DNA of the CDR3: TGTGCCAGCAGCTTTAGCGGGGGGCGGACCTACAATGAGCAGTTCTTC. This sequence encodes CASSFSGGRTYNEQFF.

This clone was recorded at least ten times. The CDR3 coding sequence is TGTGCCAGCAGCTCGAAGGCAGCGCCTACCTACGAGCAGTACTTC. As protein: CASSSKAAPTYEQYF. The chain couples TRBV7-9 to TRBJ2-7; D uncertain. Germline values: CDR1 SEHNR, CDR2 FQNEAQ (reference sequence). Trimming shortened V by 4 bases and J by 2 bases, and 15 bases separated the two germline ends. This CDR3 is 15 amino acids long.

The CDR3 nucleotides read TGCGCCAGCAGCTTGAGCCAGGGGGCGAAGTTTGAAGAGACCCAGTACTTC. It yields the protein CASSLSQGAKFEETQYF. The chain has TRBV5-1 and TRBJ2-5; 8 positions agree with TRBD1. The CDR3 loop spans 17 amino acids. V dropped 1 base and J dropped 3; count of bases not matched to a gene: 11. Per the germline V gene, CDR1 is SGHRS and CDR2 is YFSETQ.

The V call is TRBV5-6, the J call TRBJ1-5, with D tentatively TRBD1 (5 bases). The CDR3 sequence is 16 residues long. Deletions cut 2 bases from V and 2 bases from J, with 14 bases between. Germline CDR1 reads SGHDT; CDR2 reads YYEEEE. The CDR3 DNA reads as TGTGCCAGCAGCTTTTCAAGGGGTCTCGGCAATCAGCCCCAGCATTTT. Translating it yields CASSFSRGLGNQPQHF.

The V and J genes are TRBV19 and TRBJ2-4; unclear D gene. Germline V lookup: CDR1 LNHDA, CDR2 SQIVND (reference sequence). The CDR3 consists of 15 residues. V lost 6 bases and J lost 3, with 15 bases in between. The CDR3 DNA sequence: TGTGCCAGTAGCTCCTTGCGAGAAGACAAAAACATTCAGTACTTC. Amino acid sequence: CASSSLREDKNIQYF.

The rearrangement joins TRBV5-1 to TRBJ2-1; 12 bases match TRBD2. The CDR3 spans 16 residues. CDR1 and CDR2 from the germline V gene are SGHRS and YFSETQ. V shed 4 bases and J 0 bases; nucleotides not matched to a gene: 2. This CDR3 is CASSTSGGSSYNEQFF. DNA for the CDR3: TGCGCCAGCAGCACTAGCGGGGGGAGCTCCTACAATGAGCAGTTCTTC.